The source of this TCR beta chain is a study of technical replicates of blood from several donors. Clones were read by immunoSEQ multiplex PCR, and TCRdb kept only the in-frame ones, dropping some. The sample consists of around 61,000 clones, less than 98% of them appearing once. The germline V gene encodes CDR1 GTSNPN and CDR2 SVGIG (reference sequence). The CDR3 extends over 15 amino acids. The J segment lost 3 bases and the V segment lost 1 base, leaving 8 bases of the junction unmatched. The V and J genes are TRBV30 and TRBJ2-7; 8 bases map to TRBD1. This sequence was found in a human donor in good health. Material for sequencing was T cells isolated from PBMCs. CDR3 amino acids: CAWSAKTGGNYEQYF. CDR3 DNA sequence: TGTGCCTGGAGTGCCAAAACAGGGGGAAACTACGAGCAGTACTTC.